The 15 T cell receptor beta chains given below trace back to one sample, sequenced in a study of blood T cell repertoires in COVID-19. Assay used: immunoSEQ multiplex PCR; TCRdb lists only in-frame clones, some missing. The top ten clones hold roughly 8.9% of a sample with over 300,000 clones, about 91% of them seen once. The specimen was PBMCs or T cells enriched from blood (not recorded which). These receptors were collected from a woman in her forties who had recovered from COVID-19.

J is TRBJ1-1 and V is TRBV28, with a tentative D call TRBD1 (5 bases). The CDR3 runs 14 residues. V lost 6 bases to trimming and J lost 1 base, with 12 bases between them. Germline CDR1 reads MDHEN; CDR2 reads SYDVKM. CDR3 coding DNA: TGTGCCAGCAGACCCTTTACAGGGAACACTGAAGCTTTCTTT. It encodes CASRPFTGNTEAFF. The full variable domain, its missing parts supplied by reference TRBV28 and TRBJ1-1, is DVKVTQSSRYLVKRTGEKVFLECVQDMDHENMFWYRQDPGLGLRLIYFSYDVKMKEKGDIPEGYSVSREKKERFSLILESASTNQTSMYLCASRPFTGNTEAFFGQGTRLTVV.

This rearrangement joins TRBV11-1 to TRBJ2-5; perhaps TRBD2 as D (6 bases). The length of the CDR3 is 14 residues. The germline V and J ends were trimmed by 5 bases and 5 bases, with 15 bases remaining between them. Per germline, CDR1 SGHAT and CDR2 FQDESV (reference sequence). The CDR3, as DNA: TGTGCCAGCAGCCCCTGGGAGGTTAGCGAGACCCAGTACTTC. Translating gives CASSPWEVSETQYF. Filled out from reference TRBV11-1 and TRBJ2-5, the complete variable domain reads EAEVAQSPRYKITEKSQAVAFWCDPISGHATLYWYRQILGQGPELLVQFQDESVVDDSQLPKDRFSAERLKGVDSTLKIQPAELGDSAMYLCASSPWEVSETQYFGPGTRLLVL.

Only a few counts were recorded for this clone. The chain combines TRBV3-1 (or the pseudogene TRBV3-2) with TRBJ2-1; 13 bases agree with TRBD2. The CDR3 consists of 18 residues. The germline gives CDR1 LGHDT, CDR2 YNNKEL (reference sequence). Losses at the gene ends were 3 bases for V and 4 bases for J; bases not matched to a gene: 9. CDR3 DNA sequence: TGTGCCAGCAGCCAGAACGTCCAGGGACTAGCGGGGTACAATGAGCAGTTCTTC. This encodes CASSQNVQGLAGYNEQFF.

This clone was counted once. The V gene is TRBV3-1 (or the pseudogene TRBV3-2), the J gene TRBJ1-6, with D maybe TRBD1 (5 bases). Germline CDR1 LGHDT, CDR2 YNNKEL (reference sequence). Trimming took 1 base from V and 7 from J, leaving 17 bases between them. The CDR3 length is 17 residues. This CDR3 reads CASSQGNQGLNNSPLHF. DNA for the CDR3: TGTGCCAGCAGCCAAGGAAACCAGGGTCTAAACAATTCACCCCTCCACTTT.

The rearrangement links TRBV24-1 to TRBJ2-1; weak D call: TRBD2 (5 bases). The CDR3 runs to 15 residues. Trimming pared 2 bases from V and 3 bases from J, leaving 10 bases between. The germline CDR1 and CDR2 sequences are KGHDR and SFDVKD. The CDR3 loop is CATSDYGEIYNEQFF. The CDR3 bases are TGTGCCACCAGTGATTATGGGGAGATCTACAATGAGCAGTTCTTC.

The chain employs TRBV7-2 and TRBJ2-2; D unresolved. The V end lost 5 bases, the J end lost 3 bases, and 10 bases lay between the germline ends. This CDR3 has 14 amino acids. Germline V lookup: CDR1 SGHTA, CDR2 FQGNSA. CDR3 nucleotide sequence: TGTGCCAGCAGCCCGGAGACCTACACCGGGGAGCTGTTTTTT. Amino acids: CASSPETYTGELFF.

This clone was recorded once. This sequence joins TRBV25-1 and TRBJ1-2, with D unresolved. Germline CDR1 MGHDK, CDR2 SYGVNS. The ends were cut back, 1 base at V and 4 bases at J, with 4 bases in the middle. CDR3 length equals 12 residues. Here the CDR3 reads CASSESFYGYTF. CDR3 in DNA: TGTGCCAGCAGTGAATCCTTCTATGGCTACACCTTC.

The V gene is TRBV27, the J gene TRBJ1-1; 9 nucleotides agree with TRBD1. The trim removed 8 bases at V and 7 bases at J, leaving 5 bases unmatched. The CDR3 has 12 residues. Germline values: CDR1 MNHEY, CDR2 SMNVEV (reference sequence). The CDR3 DNA is TGTGCCAGCCTAGGGACAGGGTATGAAGCTTTCTTT. Protein: CASLGTGYEAFF.

The CDR3 protein is CASSFSPQGFSPLHF. Written as DNA, the CDR3 is TGTGCCAGCAGTTTTAGTCCGCAGGGGTTTTCACCCCTCCACTTT. The chain uses TRBV28 and TRBJ1-6; a weak D match, TRBD1 (6 bases). The CDR3 contains 15 residues. From germline, CDR1 is MDHEN and CDR2 SYDVKM. V shed 3 bases and J shed 9 bases, with 15 bases lying between them.

This clone was detected a few times. The chain employs TRBV5-1 and TRBJ2-3; 8 bases are a match to TRBD2. Germline V gene lookup returns CDR1 SGHRS and CDR2 YFSETQ. J was trimmed by 4 bases and V by 5 bases; bases with no gene match: 9. The CDR3 length is 15 residues. The CDR3 loop is CASRTQAGAADTQYF. CDR3 DNA: TGCGCCAGCAGGACCCAAGCGGGAGCGGCAGATACGCAGTATTTT. The whole variable domain, filled in from reference TRBV5-1 and TRBJ2-3, reads KAGVTQTPRYLIKTRGQQVTLSCSPISGHRSVSWYQQTPGQGLQFLFEYFSETQRNKGNFPGRFSGRQFSNSRSEMNVSTLELGDSALYLCASRTQAGAADTQYFGPGTRLTVL.

In this sample, this clone turned up once. The rearrangement uses TRBV19 and TRBJ1-1; TRBD1 matches 8 bases. CDR1 and CDR2 (germline): LNHDA, SQIVND (reference sequence). The CDR3 is 13 residues long. V trimming: 6 bases; J trimming: 4 bases; junction bases outside the gene matches: 4. CDR3 region: CASRRTGTTEAFF. The CDR3 DNA is TGTGCCAGTAGGCGGACAGGGACCACTGAAGCTTTCTTT.

V is TRBV28 and J is TRBJ1-2, with TRBD1 matching 7 bases. Germline CDR1 reads MDHEN; CDR2 reads SYDVKM. The CDR3 sequence is 10 residues long. With V trimmed by 8 bases and J by 11 bases, 5 bases remained unmatched. CDR3: CASLQGKYTF. The CDR3 DNA reads TGTGCCAGCCTACAGGGGAAATACACCTTC.

This sequence joins TRBV3-1 (or the pseudogene TRBV3-2) and TRBJ1-2, with D hard to call. V gave up 0 bases and J gave up 4 bases, with 15 bases separating them. CDR3 size: 16 residues. Germline V CDR1 and CDR2: LGHDT, YNNKEL (reference sequence). The DNA for the CDR3 is TGTGCCAGCAGCCAAGATACCGCGGGGATTTCCTATGGCTACACCTTC. It specifies CASSQDTAGISYGYTF.

The chain combines TRBV18 with TRBJ2-3, with D maybe TRBD2 (5 bases). The CDR3 has 14 amino acids. The V end was cut by 3 bases, the J end by 5 bases, with 12 bases between. Germline CDR1 and CDR2: KGHSH and LQKENI. The CDR3 protein is CASSPRTGEDTQYF. The CDR3 DNA sequence: TGTGCCAGCTCACCGAGGACTGGGGAAGATACGCAGTATTTT.

The V call is TRBV6-5, the J call TRBJ1-4; D remains unclear. The CDR3 length is 14 residues. The germline V gene encodes CDR1 MNHEY and CDR2 SVGAGI. V was cut by 2 bases and J by 8 bases, with 12 bases left in between. CDR3 loop: CASSYAGVHEKLFF. The CDR3 DNA reads as TGTGCCAGCAGTTACGCCGGGGTACACGAAAAACTGTTTTTT.